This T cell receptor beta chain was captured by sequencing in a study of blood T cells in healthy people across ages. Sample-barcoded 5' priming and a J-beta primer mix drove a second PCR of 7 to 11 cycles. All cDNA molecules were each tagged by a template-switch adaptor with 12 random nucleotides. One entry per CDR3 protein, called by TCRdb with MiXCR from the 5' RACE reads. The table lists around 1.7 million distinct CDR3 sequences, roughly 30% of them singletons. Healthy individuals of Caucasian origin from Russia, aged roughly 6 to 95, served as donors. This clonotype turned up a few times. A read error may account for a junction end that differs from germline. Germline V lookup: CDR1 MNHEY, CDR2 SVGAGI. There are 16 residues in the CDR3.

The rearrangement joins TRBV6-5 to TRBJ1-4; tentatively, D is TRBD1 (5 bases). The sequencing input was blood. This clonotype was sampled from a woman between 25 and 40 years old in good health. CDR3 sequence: CVSSYSTGATNEKLFF. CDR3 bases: TGTGTCAGCAGTTACTCGACGGGGGCAACTAATGAAAAACTGTTTTTT.